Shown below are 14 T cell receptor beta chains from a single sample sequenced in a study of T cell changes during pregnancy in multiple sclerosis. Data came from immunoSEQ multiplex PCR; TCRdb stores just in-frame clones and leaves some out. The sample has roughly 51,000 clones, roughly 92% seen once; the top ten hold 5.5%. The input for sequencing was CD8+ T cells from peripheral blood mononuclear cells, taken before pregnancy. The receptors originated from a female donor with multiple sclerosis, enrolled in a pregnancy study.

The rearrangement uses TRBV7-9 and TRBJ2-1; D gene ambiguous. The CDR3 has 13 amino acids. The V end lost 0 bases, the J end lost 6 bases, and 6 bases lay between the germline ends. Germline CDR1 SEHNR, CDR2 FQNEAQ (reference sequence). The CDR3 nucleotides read TGTGCCAGCAGCTTAGCGCGAATCAATGAGCAGTTCTTC. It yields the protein CASSLARINEQFF.

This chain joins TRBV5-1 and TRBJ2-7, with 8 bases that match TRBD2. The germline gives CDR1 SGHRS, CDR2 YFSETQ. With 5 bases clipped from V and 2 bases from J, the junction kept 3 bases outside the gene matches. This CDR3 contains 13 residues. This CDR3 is CASREGLAYEQYF. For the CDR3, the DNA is TGCGCCAGCAGGGAGGGACTAGCCTACGAGCAGTACTTC.

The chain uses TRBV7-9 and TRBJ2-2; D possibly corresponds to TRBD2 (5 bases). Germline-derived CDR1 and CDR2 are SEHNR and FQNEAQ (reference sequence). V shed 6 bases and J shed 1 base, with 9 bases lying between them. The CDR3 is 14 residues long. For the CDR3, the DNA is TGTGCCAGCAGGGAGGCGCGGAACACCGGGGAGCTGTTTTTT. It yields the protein CASREARNTGELFF.

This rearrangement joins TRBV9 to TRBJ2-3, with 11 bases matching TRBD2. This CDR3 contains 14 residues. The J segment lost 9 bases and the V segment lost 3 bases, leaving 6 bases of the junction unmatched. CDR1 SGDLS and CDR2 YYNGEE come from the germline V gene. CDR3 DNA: TGTGCCAGCAGCGAGGGGGGACTAGCGGCCACGCAGTATTTT. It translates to CASSEGGLAATQYF.

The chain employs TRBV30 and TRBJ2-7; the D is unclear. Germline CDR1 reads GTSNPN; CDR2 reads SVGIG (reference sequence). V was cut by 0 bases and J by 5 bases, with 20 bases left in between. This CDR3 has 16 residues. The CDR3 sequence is CAWSVGAPDFNNEQYF. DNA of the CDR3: TGTGCCTGGAGTGTTGGAGCCCCCGATTTTAACAACGAGCAGTACTTC. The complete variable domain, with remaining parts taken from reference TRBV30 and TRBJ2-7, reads SQTIHQWPATLVQPVGSPLSLECTVEGTSNPNLYWYRQAAGRGLQLLFYSVGIGQISSEVPQNLSASRPQDRQFILSSKKLLLSDSGFYLCAWSVGAPDFNNEQYFGPGTRLTVT.

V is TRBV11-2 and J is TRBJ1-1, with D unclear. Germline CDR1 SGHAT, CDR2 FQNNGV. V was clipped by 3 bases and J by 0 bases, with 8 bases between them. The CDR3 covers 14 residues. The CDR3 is CASSFLVMNTEAFF. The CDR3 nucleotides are TGTGCCAGCAGCTTTCTAGTGATGAACACTGAAGCTTTCTTT.

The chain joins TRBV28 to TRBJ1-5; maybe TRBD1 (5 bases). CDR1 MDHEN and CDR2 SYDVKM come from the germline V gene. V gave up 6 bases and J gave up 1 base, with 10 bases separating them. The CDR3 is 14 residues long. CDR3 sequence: CASRGTRSNQPQHF. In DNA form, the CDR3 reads TGTGCCAGCAGGGGGACTCGGAGCAATCAGCCCCAGCATTTT. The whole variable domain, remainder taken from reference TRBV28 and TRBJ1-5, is DVKVTQSSRYLVKRTGEKVFLECVQDMDHENMFWYRQDPGLGLRLIYFSYDVKMKEKGDIPEGYSVSREKKERFSLILESASTNQTSMYLCASRGTRSNQPQHFGDGTRLSIL.

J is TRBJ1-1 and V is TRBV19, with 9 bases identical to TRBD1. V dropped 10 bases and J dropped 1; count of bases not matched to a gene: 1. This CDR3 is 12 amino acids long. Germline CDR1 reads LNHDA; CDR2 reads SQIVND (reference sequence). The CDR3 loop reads CATGQGNTEAFF. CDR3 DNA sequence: TGTGCCACGGGACAGGGGAACACTGAAGCTTTCTTT.

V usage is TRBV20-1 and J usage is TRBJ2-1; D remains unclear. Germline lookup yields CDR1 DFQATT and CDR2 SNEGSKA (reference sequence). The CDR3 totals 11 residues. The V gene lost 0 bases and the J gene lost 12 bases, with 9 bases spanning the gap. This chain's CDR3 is CSARDVSWQFF. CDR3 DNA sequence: TGCAGTGCTAGAGATGTTAGCTGGCAGTTCTTC.

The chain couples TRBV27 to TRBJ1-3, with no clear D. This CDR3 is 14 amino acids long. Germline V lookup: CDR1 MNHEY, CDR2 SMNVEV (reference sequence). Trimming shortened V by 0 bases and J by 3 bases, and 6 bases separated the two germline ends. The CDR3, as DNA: TGTGCCAGCAGTTTATCGGCAGGTGGAAACACCATATATTTT. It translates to CASSLSAGGNTIYF.

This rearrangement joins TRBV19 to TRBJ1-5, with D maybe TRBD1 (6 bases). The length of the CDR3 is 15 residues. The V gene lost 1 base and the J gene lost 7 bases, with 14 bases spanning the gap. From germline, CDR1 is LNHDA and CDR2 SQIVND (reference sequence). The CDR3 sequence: CASSIGPGDGQPQHF. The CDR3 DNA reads TGTGCCAGTAGTATAGGGCCAGGGGACGGCCAGCCCCAGCATTTT.

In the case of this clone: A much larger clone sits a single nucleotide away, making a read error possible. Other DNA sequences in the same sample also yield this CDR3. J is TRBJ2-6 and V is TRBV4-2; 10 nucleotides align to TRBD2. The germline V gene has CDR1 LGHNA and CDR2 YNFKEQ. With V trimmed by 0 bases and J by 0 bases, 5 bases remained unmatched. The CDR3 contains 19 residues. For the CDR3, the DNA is TGTGCCAGCAGCCAAGAAGTAGCGGGAGGCCCCTCTGGGGCCAACGTCCTGACTTTC. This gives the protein CASSQEVAGGPSGANVLTF.

CDR3 sequence (DNA): TGCGCCAGCAGCTTGGGTCTAGCGGGGGAAGAGACCCAGTACTTC. This translates into CASSLGLAGEETQYF. The V and J genes are TRBV5-1 and TRBJ2-5; TRBD2 matches 10 bases. Losses at the gene ends were 0 bases for V and 3 bases for J; bases not matched to a gene: 2. CDR3 length: 15 residues. In germline, CDR1 is SGHRS, CDR2 YFSETQ.

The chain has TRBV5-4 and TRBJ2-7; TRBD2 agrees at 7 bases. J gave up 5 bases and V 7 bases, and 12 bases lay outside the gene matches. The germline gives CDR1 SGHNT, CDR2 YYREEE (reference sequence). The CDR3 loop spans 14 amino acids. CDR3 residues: CASGVGGPMDEQYF. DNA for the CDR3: TGTGCCAGCGGGGTGGGAGGGCCTATGGACGAGCAGTACTTC.